The 32 T cell receptor beta chains given below trace back to one sample, sequenced in a study of blood T cell repertoires in COVID-19. The protocol was immunoSEQ multiplex PCR, while the TCRdb copy is restricted to in-frame clones and leaves out a portion. The table records about 370,000 clones, around 91% of them present only once. The sequenced sample was PBMCs or T cells enriched from blood (not recorded which). The receptors originated from a man younger than 35 who had recovered from COVID-19.

The chain recombines TRBV9 with TRBJ1-2; TRBD1 matches 10 bases. With V trimmed by 0 bases and J by 8 bases, 4 bases remained unmatched. The CDR3 has 14 amino acids. Germline-derived CDR1 and CDR2 are SGDLS and YYNGEE. The CDR3 DNA reads as TGTGCCAGCAGCGTAGAGGGACAGGGGACGGGCTACACCTTC. Translation gives CASSVEGQGTGYTF.

The chain combines TRBV10-3 with TRBJ1-5, with D perhaps TRBD1 (6 bases). The germline gives CDR1 ENHRY, CDR2 SYGVKD. V was pared by 8 bases and J by 6 bases, with 17 bases between. The CDR3 contains 14 residues. CDR3 in DNA: TGTGCCATCTCTGGAGGGGGGGCAGGTCAGCCCCAGCATTTT. This translates into CAISGGGAGQPQHF.

This clone appeared once. The CDR3 DNA sequence: TGTGCCAGCAGCACGGACAGGGGCAGTAGCTATGGCTACACCTTC. Encoded protein: CASSTDRGSSYGYTF. This rearrangement joins TRBV7-9 to TRBJ1-2; TRBD1 matches 9 bases. This CDR3 is built from 15 residues. Germline CDR1 reads SEHNR; CDR2 reads FQNEAQ (reference sequence). V lost 5 bases to trimming and J lost 4 bases; unmatched junction nucleotides: 8.

J is TRBJ2-7 and V is TRBV9; no clear D gene. V was shortened by 3 bases and J by 4 bases, with 17 bases between the two germline ends. Germline CDR1 is SGDLS and CDR2 is YYNGEE. The CDR3 is 15 residues long. The CDR3 loop reads CASSADQTTSYEQYF. The DNA for the CDR3 is TGTGCCAGCAGCGCCGACCAGACAACGTCGTACGAGCAGTACTTC.

The V call is TRBV7-2, the J call TRBJ1-4, with TRBD1 identical over 7 bases. Per the germline V gene, CDR1 is SGHTA and CDR2 is FQGNSA. This CDR3 has 15 residues. V shed 3 bases, J shed 8 bases, and the junction held 9 bases outside the gene matches. CDR3: CASSLTGTSGEKLFF. The CDR3 region has the DNA TGTGCCAGCAGCTTGACAGGGACATCGGGGGAAAAACTGTTTTTT.

The chain has TRBV3-1 (or the pseudogene TRBV3-2) and TRBJ1-2; maybe TRBD1 (5 bases). V was trimmed by 0 bases and J by 1 base, leaving 30 bases between them. The CDR3 has 22 amino acids. Germline V lookup: CDR1 LGHDT, CDR2 YNNKEL (reference sequence). This CDR3 is CASSQELSLAAAAREVNYGYTF. DNA for the CDR3: TGTGCCAGCAGCCAAGAACTCTCTCTGGCAGCGGCAGCCAGGGAGGTTAACTATGGCTACACCTTC.

V usage is TRBV27 and J usage is TRBJ2-1; 15 bases are a match to TRBD2. The CDR3 totals 14 residues. Trimming removed 4 bases from V and 14 bases from J; junction bases left unmatched: 6. From germline, CDR1 is MNHEY and CDR2 SMNVEV (reference sequence). CDR3 sequence reads: CASSSRTSGGGEFF. DNA of the CDR3: TGTGCCAGCAGTTCCCGGACTAGCGGGGGGGGTGAGTTCTTC.

The CDR3 is CASSPRTGIDREQFF. The CDR3 DNA sequence: TGTGCCAGCAGCCCCCGTACGGGGATCGACCGTGAGCAGTTCTTC. The rearrangement uses TRBV9 and TRBJ2-1; weak D call: TRBD2 (5 bases). V lost 4 bases, J lost 9 bases, and 20 bases lay in between. CDR1 and CDR2 from the germline V gene are SGDLS and YYNGEE. This CDR3 contains 15 residues.

CDR3 amino acids: CASSLGHTNQPQHF. Written as DNA, the CDR3 is TGTGCCAGCAGCTTAGGTCATACTAATCAGCCCCAGCATTTT. The chain carries TRBV13 and TRBJ1-5; no clear D gene. Trimming took 0 bases from V and 4 from J, leaving 7 bases between them. CDR1 and CDR2 (germline): PRHDT, FYEKMQ (reference sequence). CDR3 length equals 14 residues.

The chain has TRBV9 and TRBJ1-2; TRBD1 might be the D (6 bases). Germline CDR1 is SGDLS and CDR2 is YYNGEE. V lost 4 bases to trimming and J lost 2 bases, with 15 bases between them. The CDR3 covers 15 residues. The CDR3 region is CASSPWGTSNYGYTF. In DNA form, the CDR3 reads TGTGCCAGCAGCCCATGGGGGACATCGAACTATGGCTACACCTTC.

The chain recombines TRBV9 with TRBJ2-7; 9 bases align to TRBD1. Germline V gene data show CDR1 as SGDLS and CDR2 as YYNGEE. With 0 bases clipped from V and 4 bases from J, the junction kept 8 bases outside the gene matches. This CDR3 has 16 amino acids. CDR3 sequence (DNA): TGTGCCAGCAGCGTAGACCTCGGGACAGGGAGGTACGAGCAGTACTTC. It codes for CASSVDLGTGRYEQYF.

The genes are TRBV5-1 and TRBJ2-3; 10 bases align to TRBD2. J was trimmed by 10 bases and V by 4 bases; bases with no gene match: 12. CDR3 length equals 15 residues. Germline CDR1 is SGHRS and CDR2 is YFSETQ. As DNA, the CDR3 is TGCGCCAGCAGCCTGAGCGGGGGGGAGAGTTTGGCGCAGTATTTT. It codes for CASSLSGGESLAQYF.

The table lists this clone with a few counts. This chain joins TRBV4-3 and TRBJ2-7; weak D call: TRBD1 (6 bases). The V end lost 0 bases, the J end lost 0 bases, and 12 bases lay between the germline ends. CDR1 and CDR2 from the germline V gene are LGHNA and YSLEER. The CDR3 runs to 16 residues. CDR3 coding DNA: TGCGCCAGCAGCCAAGATTGGGCACAGGGCTCCTACGAGCAGTACTTC. This sequence encodes CASSQDWAQGSYEQYF.

The chain joins TRBV7-2 to TRBJ2-7, with D unresolved. From germline, CDR1 is SGHTA and CDR2 FQGNSA. The CDR3 is 11 amino acids. V was clipped by 2 bases and J by 4 bases, with 3 bases between them. CDR3 loop: CASSLSYEQYF. CDR3 DNA: TGTGCCAGCAGCTTATCGTACGAGCAGTACTTC.

This clone was seen a few times. The same CDR3 arises from other DNA sequences in this sample as well. The V and J genes are TRBV18 and TRBJ1-5; possibly TRBD1 for D (5 bases). The CDR3 spans 13 residues. Per germline, CDR1 KGHSH and CDR2 LQKENI. Trimming removed 3 bases at V and 5 bases at J, with 8 bases between. CDR3 residues: CASSPGRDQPQHF. CDR3 sequence (DNA): TGTGCCAGCTCACCCGGCAGGGATCAGCCCCAGCATTTT.

V and J are TRBV5-1 and TRBJ1-6, with TRBD1 matching over 9 bases. This CDR3 is built from 16 residues. CDR1 and CDR2 (germline): SGHRS, YFSETQ. With 0 bases clipped from V and 9 bases from J, the junction kept 7 bases outside the gene matches. CDR3 DNA sequence: TGCGCCAGCAGCTTGGGCTCACAGGGGGCGGGTTCACCCCTCCACTTT. Residues: CASSLGSQGAGSPLHF.

This clone was observed once. The chain uses TRBV6-4 and TRBJ2-1; D is unresolved. This CDR3 contains 15 residues. Germline-derived CDR1 and CDR2 are MRHNA and SNTAGT. V was clipped by 4 bases and J by 0 bases, with 10 bases between them. CDR3 coding DNA: TGTGCCAGCAGTGTTGGAGAGAGCTCCTACAATGAGCAGTTCTTC. It specifies CASSVGESSYNEQFF.

This CDR3 is CASSTSGANVLTF. The CDR3 DNA is TGTGCCAGCAGCACTTCTGGGGCCAACGTCCTGACTTTC. The V call is TRBV28, the J call TRBJ2-6; D is undetermined. CDR1 MDHEN and CDR2 SYDVKM come from the germline V gene. V was trimmed by 6 bases and J by 1 base, leaving 4 bases between them. The CDR3 contains 13 residues. The full variable domain, with the rest looked up from reference TRBV28 and TRBJ2-6, is DVKVTQSSRYLVKRTGEKVFLECVQDMDHENMFWYRQDPGLGLRLIYFSYDVKMKEKGDIPEGYSVSREKKERFSLILESASTNQTSMYLCASSTSGANVLTFGAGSRLTVL.

The CDR3: CASSARGADTQYF. The CDR3 DNA reads as TGTGCCAGCAGCGCAAGGGGCGCAGATACGCAGTATTTT. The J gene is TRBJ2-3, the V gene TRBV9, with D maybe TRBD1 (5 bases). V lost 3 bases and J lost 4, with 9 bases in between. Germline assignment: CDR1 SGDLS and CDR2 YYNGEE. The CDR3 has 13 residues.

Remarks on this clone: This CDR3 is also generated by other DNA sequences in the sample. The rearrangement links TRBV5-1 to TRBJ1-3; the D gene is possibly TRBD1 (6 bases). Germline V gene sequence: CDR1 SGHRS, CDR2 YFSETQ. This CDR3 spans 14 amino acids. The germline V and J ends were trimmed by 4 bases and 0 bases, with 8 bases remaining between them. CDR3 region: CASSLDSSGNTIYF. The CDR3 region has the DNA TGCGCCAGCAGCCTGGACAGCTCTGGAAACACCATATATTTT.

Written as DNA, the CDR3 is TGTGCCAGCTCACCTTTCGGGACAGGGGAGACCCAGTACTTC. This codes for CASSPFGTGETQYF. The rearrangement links TRBV18 to TRBJ2-5, with TRBD1 identical over 9 bases. Germline CDR1 and CDR2: KGHSH and LQKENI. CDR3 length: 14 residues. Trimming at V came to 3 bases and at J to 5 bases, leaving 4 bases not matched to a gene. Full variable domain (missing parts from reference TRBV18 and TRBJ2-5): NAGVMQNPRHLVRRRGQEARLRCSPMKGHSHVYWYRQLPEEGLKFMVYLQKENIIDESGMPKERFSAEFPKEGPSILRIQQVVRGDSAAYFCASSPFGTGETQYFGPGTRLLVL.

The chain recombines TRBV7-9 with TRBJ2-1, with D uncertain. V lost 3 bases, J lost 4 bases, and 10 bases lay in between. Germline V gives CDR1 SEHNR, CDR2 FQNEAQ (reference sequence). The CDR3 loop spans 14 amino acids. The CDR3 sequence is CASSFSTGYNEQFF. CDR3 nucleotides: TGTGCCAGCAGCTTTTCAACCGGGTACAATGAGCAGTTCTTC. The whole variable domain, filled in from reference TRBV7-9 and TRBJ2-1, reads DTGVSQNPRHKITKRGQNVTFRCDPISEHNRLYWYRQTLGQGPEFLTYFQNEAQLEKSRLLSDRFSAERPKGSFSTLEIQRTEQGDSAMYLCASSFSTGYNEQFFGPGTRLTVL.

The sample holds one count of this clone. The rearrangement joins TRBV25-1 to TRBJ2-5; 9 bases align to TRBD2. V trimming: 2 bases; J trimming: 2 bases; junction bases outside the gene matches: 6. CDR1 and CDR2 from the germline V gene are MGHDK and SYGVNS. This CDR3 is 16 amino acids long. For the CDR3, the DNA is TGTGCCAGCAGTGAAGTCCGCGGGAGGGGTCAAGAGACCCAGTACTTC. Its protein is CASSEVRGRGQETQYF.

The chain links TRBV24-1 to TRBJ1-5; D is unresolved. Germline V gives CDR1 KGHDR, CDR2 SFDVKD. V was trimmed by 5 bases and J by 6 bases, leaving 10 bases between them. The CDR3 runs 13 residues. The DNA of the CDR3 is TGTGCCACCAGTGTTCCTAAATTTCAGCCCCAGCATTTT. This gives the protein CATSVPKFQPQHF.

This chain connects TRBV9 to TRBJ1-2, with 9 bases identical to TRBD1. Germline CDR1 is SGDLS and CDR2 is YYNGEE. The CDR3 covers 15 residues. V shed 4 bases and J 4 bases; nucleotides not matched to a gene: 8. The chain's CDR3 is CASSPFLDRGYGYTF. DNA of the CDR3: TGTGCCAGCAGCCCTTTCTTGGACAGGGGCTATGGCTACACCTTC.

V usage is TRBV29-1 and J usage is TRBJ2-3; D call uncertain. CDR1 is SQVTM and CDR2 is ANQGSEA in the germline V gene. V was shortened by 3 bases and J by 1 base, with 11 bases between the two germline ends. This CDR3 is 14 amino acids long. The CDR3 DNA reads as TGCAGCGTTGATTTTAGTGAACGCACAGATACGCAGTATTTT. This codes for CSVDFSERTDTQYF.

In nucleotides, the CDR3 is TGTGCCAGTCTCCCCCGGGTTGGGTACTATGGCTACACCTTC. Translation gives CASLPRVGYYGYTF. The chain joins TRBV27 to TRBJ1-2; D gene unclear. The CDR3 has 14 residues. Trimming shortened V by 9 bases and J by 3 bases, and 17 bases separated the two germline ends. Germline CDR1 and CDR2: MNHEY and SMNVEV (reference sequence).

The J gene is TRBJ2-4, the V gene TRBV10-3; TRBD2 might be the D (5 bases). The CDR3 consists of 17 residues. The V gene lost 0 bases and the J gene lost 0 bases, with 12 bases spanning the gap. Per germline, CDR1 ENHRY and CDR2 SYGVKD. CDR3 amino acids: CAISESEDFIAKNIQYF. The CDR3 DNA is TGTGCCATCAGTGAGTCAGAGGACTTCATAGCCAAAAACATTCAGTACTTC.

The genes are TRBV6-5 and TRBJ2-7; 7 bases match TRBD2. Germline assignment: CDR1 MNHEY and CDR2 SVGAGI. This CDR3 is 13 amino acids long. The ends lost 5 bases at V and 1 base at J; junction bases unmatched: 2. Here the CDR3 reads CASSTSASYEQYF. The DNA for the CDR3 is TGTGCCAGCAGTACTAGCGCGTCCTACGAGCAGTACTTC.

This clone was seen a few times. The chain carries TRBV2 and TRBJ1-1; 7 nucleotides align to TRBD1. From germline, CDR1 is SNHLY and CDR2 FYNNEI. V lost 6 bases, J lost 4 bases, and 5 bases stayed unmatched. This CDR3 is built from 13 residues. CDR3: CASSRDSGTEAFF. CDR3 nucleotide sequence: TGTGCCAGCAGCCGGGACAGCGGCACTGAAGCTTTCTTT.

The rearrangement links TRBV19 to TRBJ2-2; the match to TRBD1 covers 7 bases. CDR3 length: 16 amino acids. J gave up 6 bases and V 5 bases, and 12 bases lay outside the gene matches. From germline, CDR1 is LNHDA and CDR2 SQIVND (reference sequence). Written as DNA, the CDR3 is TGTGCCAGTAGTTCCCGAAGGAAGGGGGCAGCCGGGGAGCTGTTTTTT. As protein: CASSSRRKGAAGELFF.

The genes are TRBV27 and TRBJ1-2; 7 nucleotides match TRBD1. CDR3 size: 14 residues. Germline loops: CDR1 MNHEY, CDR2 SMNVEV (reference sequence). V shed 5 bases and J 0 bases; nucleotides not matched to a gene: 3. CDR3 nucleotide sequence: TGTGCCAGCAGTAGGGGGCGAGCTAACTATGGCTACACCTTC. Residues: CASSRGRANYGYTF.